This T cell receptor (beta chain) was profiled in a study of T cells in Graves' hyperthyroidism and ophthalmopathy. J was trimmed by 7 bases and V by 8 bases; bases with no gene match: 14. In germline, CDR1 is KGHSH, CDR2 LQKENI. CDR3 length: 16 residues. The sample holds a few counts of this clonotype. What was amplified from RNA transcripts were TCR beta CDR3 regions. With the HTBI primer set, the TCR CDR3 went through a first round of RT-PCR. TCRdb ran MiXCR on the multiplex PCR reads and lists one entry per CDR3 protein. The table shows under 700,000 distinct CDR3 sequences, with approximately 15% occurring only once. Calling Graves' hyperthyroidism stable meant ophthalmopathy did not progress within 18 months.

This chain links TRBV18 with TRBJ2-1; 10 nucleotides match TRBD2. This clonotype originated in a woman aged 18-29 years with Graves' hyperthyroidism. Sample: blood. CDR3 region: CASAVAREREGNEQFF. The CDR3 coding sequence is TGTGCCAGCGCCGTAGCTCGCGAGCGGGAGGGTAATGAGCAGTTCTTC. Full variable domain (outside the CDR3, taken from reference TRBV18 and TRBJ2-1): NAGVMQNPRHLVRRRGQEARLRCSPMKGHSHVYWYRQLPEEGLKFMVYLQKENIIDESGMPKERFSAEFPKEGPSILRIQQVVRGDSAAYFCASAVAREREGNEQFFGPGTRLTVL.